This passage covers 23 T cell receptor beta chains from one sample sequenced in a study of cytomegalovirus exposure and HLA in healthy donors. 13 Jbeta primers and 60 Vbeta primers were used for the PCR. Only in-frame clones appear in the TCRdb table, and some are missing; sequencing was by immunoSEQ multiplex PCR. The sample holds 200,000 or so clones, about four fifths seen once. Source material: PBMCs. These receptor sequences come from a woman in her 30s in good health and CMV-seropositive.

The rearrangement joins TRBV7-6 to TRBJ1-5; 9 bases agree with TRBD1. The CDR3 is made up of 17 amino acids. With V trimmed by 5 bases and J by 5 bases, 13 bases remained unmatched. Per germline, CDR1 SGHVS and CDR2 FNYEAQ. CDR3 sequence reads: CASSPFARQGGYQPQHF. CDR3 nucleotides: TGTGCCAGCAGCCCATTCGCCCGACAGGGGGGCTATCAGCCCCAGCATTTT.

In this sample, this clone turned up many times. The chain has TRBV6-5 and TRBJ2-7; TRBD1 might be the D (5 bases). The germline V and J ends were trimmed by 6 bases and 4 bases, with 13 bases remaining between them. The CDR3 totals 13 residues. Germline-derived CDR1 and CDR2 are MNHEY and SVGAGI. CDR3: CASRTDAEYEQYF. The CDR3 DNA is TGTGCCAGCAGGACAGACGCCGAGTACGAGCAGTACTTC.

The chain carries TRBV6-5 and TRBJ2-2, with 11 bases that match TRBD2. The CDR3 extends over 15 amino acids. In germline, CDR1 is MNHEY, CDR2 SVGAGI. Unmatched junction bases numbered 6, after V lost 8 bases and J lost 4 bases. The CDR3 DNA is TGTGCCAGCTATCACGGGACTAGCGGCACCGGGGAGCTGTTTTTT. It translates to CASYHGTSGTGELFF.

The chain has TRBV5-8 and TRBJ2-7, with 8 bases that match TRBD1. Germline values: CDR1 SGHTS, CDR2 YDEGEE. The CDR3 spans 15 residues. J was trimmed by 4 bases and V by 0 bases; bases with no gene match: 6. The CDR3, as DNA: TGTGCCAGCAGCTTGGCCGGACGACAGGGGTACGAGCAGTACTTC. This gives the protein CASSLAGRQGYEQYF. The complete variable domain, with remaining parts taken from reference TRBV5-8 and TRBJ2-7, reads EAGVTQSPTHLIKTRGQQATLRCSPISGHTSVYWYQQALGLGLQFLLWYDEGEERNRGNFPPRFSGRQFPNYSSELNVNALELEDSALYLCASSLAGRQGYEQYFGPGTRLTVT.

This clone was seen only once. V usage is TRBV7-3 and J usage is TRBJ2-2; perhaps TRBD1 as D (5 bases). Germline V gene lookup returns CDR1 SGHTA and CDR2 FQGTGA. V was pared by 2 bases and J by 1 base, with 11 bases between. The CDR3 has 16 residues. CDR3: CASSLEGAVNTGELFF. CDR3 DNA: TGTGCCAGCAGCTTAGAAGGGGCGGTGAACACCGGGGAGCTGTTTTTT. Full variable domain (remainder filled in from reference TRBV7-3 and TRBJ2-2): GAGVSQTPSNKVTEKGKYVELRCDPISGHTALYWYRQSLGQGPEFLIYFQGTGAADDSGLPNDRFFAVRPEGSVSTLKIQRTERGDSAVYLCASSLEGAVNTGELFFGEGSRLTVL.

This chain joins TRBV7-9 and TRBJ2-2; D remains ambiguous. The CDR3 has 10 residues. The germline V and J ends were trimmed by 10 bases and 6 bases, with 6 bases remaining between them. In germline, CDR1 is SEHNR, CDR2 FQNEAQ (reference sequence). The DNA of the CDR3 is TGTGCCAACGAGCCCGGGGAGCTGTTTTTT. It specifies CANEPGELFF. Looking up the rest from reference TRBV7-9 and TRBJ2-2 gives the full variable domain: DTGVSQNPRHKITKRGQNVTFRCDPISEHNRLYWYRQTLGQGPEFLTYFQNEAQLEKSRLLSDRFSAERPKGSFSTLEIQRTEQGDSAMYLCANEPGELFFGEGSRLTVL.

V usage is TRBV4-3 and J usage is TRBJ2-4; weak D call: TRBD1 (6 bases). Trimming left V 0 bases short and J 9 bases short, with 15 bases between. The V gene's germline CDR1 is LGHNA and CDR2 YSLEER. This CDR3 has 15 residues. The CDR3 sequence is CASSQDIQGGSIQYF. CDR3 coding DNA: TGCGCCAGCAGCCAAGATATACAGGGTGGAAGCATTCAGTACTTC.

CDR3 in DNA: TGCGCCAGCAGCTTGGGTGGCTGGCCGGGGTTCAATTCACCCCTCCACTTT. Amino acids: CASSLGGWPGFNSPLHF. The rearrangement uses TRBV5-1 and TRBJ1-6, with D hard to call. Germline V gene sequence: CDR1 SGHRS, CDR2 YFSETQ. The length of the CDR3 is 17 residues. Trimming removed 0 bases from V and 7 bases from J, with 17 bases in between.

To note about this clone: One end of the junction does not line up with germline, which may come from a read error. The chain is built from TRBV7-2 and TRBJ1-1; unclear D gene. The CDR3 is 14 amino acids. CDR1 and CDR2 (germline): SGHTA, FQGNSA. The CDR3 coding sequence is TGTGCCAGCAGCCCACCACGGGAGAACACTGAAGCTCTCTTT. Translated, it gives CASSPPRENTEALF.

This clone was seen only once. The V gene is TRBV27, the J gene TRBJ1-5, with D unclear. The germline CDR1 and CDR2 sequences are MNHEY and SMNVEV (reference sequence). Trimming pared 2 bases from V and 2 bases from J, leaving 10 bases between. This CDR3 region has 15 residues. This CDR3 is CASSLRREGNQPQHF. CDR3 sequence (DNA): TGTGCCAGCAGTTTAAGGAGGGAAGGCAATCAGCCCCAGCATTTT.

The CDR3 coding sequence is TGTGCCAGCAGTTTGGACAGATACAATGAGCAGTTCTTC. It translates to CASSLDRYNEQFF. This chain links TRBV28 with TRBJ2-1, with a weak D call TRBD1 (6 bases). The germline V and J ends were trimmed by 3 bases and 4 bases, with 7 bases remaining between them. The CDR3 extends over 13 amino acids. Germline-derived CDR1 and CDR2 are MDHEN and SYDVKM.

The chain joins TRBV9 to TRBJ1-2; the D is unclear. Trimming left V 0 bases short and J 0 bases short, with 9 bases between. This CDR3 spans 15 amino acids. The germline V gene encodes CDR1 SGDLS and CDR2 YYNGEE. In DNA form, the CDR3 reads TGTGCCAGCAGCGTAGGGGCATCAGCTAACTATGGCTACACCTTC. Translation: CASSVGASANYGYTF.

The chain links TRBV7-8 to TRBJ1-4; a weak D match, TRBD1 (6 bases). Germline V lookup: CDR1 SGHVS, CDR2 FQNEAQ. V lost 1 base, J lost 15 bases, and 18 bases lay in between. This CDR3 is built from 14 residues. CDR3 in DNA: TGTGCCAGCAGCTTAGAATGGGGGCGCGGACTCGTGTTTTTT. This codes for CASSLEWGRGLVFF.

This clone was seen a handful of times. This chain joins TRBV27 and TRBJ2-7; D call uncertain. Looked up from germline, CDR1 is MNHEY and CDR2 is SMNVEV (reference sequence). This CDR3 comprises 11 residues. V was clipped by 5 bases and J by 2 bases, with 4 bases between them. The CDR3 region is CASSNTYEQYF. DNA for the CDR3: TGTGCCAGCAGTAACACCTACGAGCAGTACTTC.

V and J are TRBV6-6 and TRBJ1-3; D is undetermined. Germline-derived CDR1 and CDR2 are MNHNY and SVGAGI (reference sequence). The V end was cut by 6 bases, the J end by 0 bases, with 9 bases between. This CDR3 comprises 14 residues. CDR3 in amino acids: CASSSGSSGNTIYF. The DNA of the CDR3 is TGTGCCAGCAGCTCCGGGAGCTCTGGAAACACCATATATTTT.

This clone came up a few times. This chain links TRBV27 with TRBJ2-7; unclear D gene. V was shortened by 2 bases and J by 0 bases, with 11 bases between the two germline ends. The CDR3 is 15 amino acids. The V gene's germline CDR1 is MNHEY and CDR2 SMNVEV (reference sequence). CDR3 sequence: CASSLEWSSSYEQYF. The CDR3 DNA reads TGTGCCAGCAGTTTAGAGTGGAGTAGCTCCTACGAGCAGTACTTC.

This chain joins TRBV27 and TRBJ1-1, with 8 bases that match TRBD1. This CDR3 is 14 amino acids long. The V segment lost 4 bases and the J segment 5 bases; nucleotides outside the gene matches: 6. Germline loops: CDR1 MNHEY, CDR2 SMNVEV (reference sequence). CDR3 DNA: TGTGCCAGCAGTTGGGGGACAGGAGTAACTGAAGCTTTCTTT. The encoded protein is CASSWGTGVTEAFF.

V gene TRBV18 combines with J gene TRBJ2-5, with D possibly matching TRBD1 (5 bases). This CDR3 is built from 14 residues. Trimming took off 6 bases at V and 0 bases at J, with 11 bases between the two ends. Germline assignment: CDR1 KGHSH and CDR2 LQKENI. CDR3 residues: CASSPTEYQETQYF. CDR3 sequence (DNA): TGTGCCAGCTCGCCGACAGAGTACCAAGAGACCCAGTACTTC.

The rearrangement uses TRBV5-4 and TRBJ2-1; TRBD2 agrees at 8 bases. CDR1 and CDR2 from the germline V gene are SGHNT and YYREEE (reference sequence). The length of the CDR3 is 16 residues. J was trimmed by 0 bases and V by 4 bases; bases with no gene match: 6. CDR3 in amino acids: CASSTKREFSYNEQFF. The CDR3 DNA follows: TGTGCCAGCAGCACAAAGCGGGAGTTCTCCTACAATGAGCAGTTCTTC.

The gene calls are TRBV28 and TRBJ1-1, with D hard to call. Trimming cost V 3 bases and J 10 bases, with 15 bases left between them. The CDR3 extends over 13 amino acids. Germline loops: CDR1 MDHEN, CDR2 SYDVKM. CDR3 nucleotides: TGTGCCAGCAGTTTGAAGGTTTTTAGCGGAGCTTTCTTT. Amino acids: CASSLKVFSGAFF.

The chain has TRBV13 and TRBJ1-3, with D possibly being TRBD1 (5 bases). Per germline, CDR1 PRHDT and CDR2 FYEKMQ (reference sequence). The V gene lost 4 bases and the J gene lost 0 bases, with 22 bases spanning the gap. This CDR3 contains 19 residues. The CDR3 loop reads CASSSLDKSSSSSGNTIYF. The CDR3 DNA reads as TGTGCCAGCAGCTCTTTGGACAAATCTTCTAGTTCCTCTGGAAACACCATATATTTT.

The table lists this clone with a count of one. For the CDR3, the DNA is TGTGCCAGCATGGCGGGACAGGGCTCACCCCTCCACTTT. Protein sequence: CASMAGQGSPLHF. The chain uses TRBV2 and TRBJ1-6; the match to TRBD1 covers 9 bases. Germline V gene data show CDR1 as SNHLY and CDR2 as FYNNEI. This CDR3 region has 13 residues. V lost 7 bases, J lost 10 bases, and 5 bases stayed unmatched.

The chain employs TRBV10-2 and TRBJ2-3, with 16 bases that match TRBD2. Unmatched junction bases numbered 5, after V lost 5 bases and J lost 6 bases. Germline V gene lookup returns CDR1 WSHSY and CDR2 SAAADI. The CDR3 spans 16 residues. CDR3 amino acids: CASSPGTSGRADTQYF. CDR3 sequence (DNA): TGCGCCAGCAGTCCCGGGACTAGCGGGAGGGCCGATACGCAGTATTTT.